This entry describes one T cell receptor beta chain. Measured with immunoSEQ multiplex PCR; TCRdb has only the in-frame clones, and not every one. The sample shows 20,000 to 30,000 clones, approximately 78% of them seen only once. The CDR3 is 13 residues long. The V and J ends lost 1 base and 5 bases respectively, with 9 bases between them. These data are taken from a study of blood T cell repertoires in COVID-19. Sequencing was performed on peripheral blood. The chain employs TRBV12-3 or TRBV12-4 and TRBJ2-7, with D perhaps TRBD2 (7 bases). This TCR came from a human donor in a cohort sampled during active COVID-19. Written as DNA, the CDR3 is TGTGCCAGCAGTTTAGGGGGGGGCCACGAGCAGTACTTC. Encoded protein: CASSLGGGHEQYF.